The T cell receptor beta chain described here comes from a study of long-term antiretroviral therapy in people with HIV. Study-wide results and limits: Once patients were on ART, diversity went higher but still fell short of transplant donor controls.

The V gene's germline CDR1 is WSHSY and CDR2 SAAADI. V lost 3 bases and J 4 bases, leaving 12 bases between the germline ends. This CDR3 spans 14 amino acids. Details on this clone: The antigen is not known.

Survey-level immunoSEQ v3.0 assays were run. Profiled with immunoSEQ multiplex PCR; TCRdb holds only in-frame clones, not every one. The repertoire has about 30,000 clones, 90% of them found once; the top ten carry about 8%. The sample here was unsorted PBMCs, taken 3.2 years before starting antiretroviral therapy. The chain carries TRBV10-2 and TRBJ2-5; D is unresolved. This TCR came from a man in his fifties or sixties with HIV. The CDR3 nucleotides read TGCGCCAGCAGTGACCCGTCAAACAGAGAGACCCAGTACTTC. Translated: CASSDPSNRETQYF.